The sequence of this T cell receptor (beta chain) was determined in a study of blood T cells in healthy people across ages. Regarding the study as a whole: Using unsorted PBMCs precluded a conclusive naive versus antigen-experienced comparison.

This clonotype was observed a handful of times. What it binds is not known. Primers used in a second PCR of about 7 to 12 cycles were a sample-barcoded 5' primer and a J-beta primer mix. MiXCR, run by TCRdb on the 5' RACE reads, gives a single entry per CDR3 protein. This sample has approximately 900,000 distinct CDR3 sequences, with around 29% found just once. The data were also submitted as part of a second study, on T cells of mothers and their children.

This clonotype was obtained from a woman aged 40 to 50 in good health. The sequenced sample consisted of blood.

CDR3 DNA sequence: TGTGCCAGCAGTGACTACGAGTCCAACAATGAGCAGTTCTTC. It codes for CASSDYESNNEQFF. The gene calls are TRBV6-4 and TRBJ2-1; D is ambiguous. V was trimmed by 1 base and J by 5 bases, leaving 9 bases between them. The CDR3 has 14 residues. Germline V CDR1 and CDR2: MRHNA, SNTAGT.